This T cell receptor (beta chain) came from a study of cytomegalovirus exposure and HLA in healthy donors. About this clone: Its antigen is not identified.

The CDR3 is 14 amino acids. Trimming took 3 bases from V and 6 from J, leaving 12 bases between them. The germline V gene encodes CDR1 SGHTA and CDR2 FQGNSA. PCR primers comprised 60 Vbeta and 13 Jbeta primers. Using immunoSEQ multiplex PCR, the repertoire was profiled, and TCRdb retains in-frame clones only, with some absent. The sample includes under 200,000 clones, roughly 80% seen only once; the top ten take approximately 8%. Study observations and caveats: A highly shared variant cluster was judged a likely technical artifact. With further analysis later on, most CMV-associated TCR beta chains appeared HLA-restricted.

This chain links TRBV7-2 with TRBJ1-5, with D possibly being TRBD1 (6 bases). The sample consisted of PBMCs. This receptor was obtained from a male donor in good health and CMV-seropositive. DNA for the CDR3: TGTGCCAGCAGCTTTACAGGGTTAGGTCAGCCCCAGCATTTT. Translation gives CASSFTGLGQPQHF.